These T cell receptor beta chains were read from a single sample in a study of cytomegalovirus exposure and HLA in healthy donors. Clones were sequenced by immunoSEQ multiplex PCR, and TCRdb holds only the in-frame ones, with some missing. The sample table includes some 120,000 clones. Sequenced material: PBMCs. The receptor source for this set is a man aged 18 to 30 in good health and CMV-seronegative. CDR3s include the opening cysteine and the closing phenylalanine or tryptophan. D genes are given only for firm matches.

j_call v_call d_call cdr3_aa cdr3_nt
TRBJ2-7 TRBV11-2 . CASSLGFGYEQYF TGTGCCAGCAGCTTAGGGTTCGGGTACGAGCAGTACTTC
TRBJ1-1 TRBV29-1 . CSVKPNFIDTEAFF TGCAGCGTTAAGCCCAACTTCATTGACACTGAAGCTTTCTTT
TRBJ1-1 TRBV12-5 TRBD1 CASAPPGTGGLVTEAFF TGTGCTAGTGCCCCGCCCGGGACAGGGGGCCTGGTCACTGAAGCTTTCTTT
TRBJ2-7 TRBV28 . CASRSQGREQYF TGTGCCAGCAGGTCCCAGGGGCGCGAGCAGTACTTC
TRBJ2-7 TRBV11-2 TRBD1 CASSSDRGYEQYF TGTGCCAGCAGCTCAGACAGGGGCTACGAGCAGTACTTC
TRBJ2-2 TRBV5-1 . CASSLADGAENTGELFF TGCGCCAGCAGCTTGGCCGATGGTGCGGAGAACACCGGGGAGCTGTTTTTT
TRBJ2-7 TRBV7-9 . CASNPPSGPLSYEQYF TGTGCCAGCAATCCTCCCAGTGGCCCGCTCTCCTACGAGCAGTACTTC
TRBJ2-7 TRBV7-8 . CASSLVPLPIEQYF TGTGCCAGCAGCTTAGTTCCCCTCCCTATAGAGCAGTACTTC
TRBJ1-5 TRBV18 TRBD1 CASSPTGSSNQPQHF TGTGCCAGCTCACCGACAGGGTCGAGCAATCAGCCCCAGCATTTT
TRBJ1-1 TRBV5-5 . CASSLSRANTEAFF TGTGCCAGCAGCTTGAGTAGAGCGAACACTGAAGCTTTCTTT
TRBJ1-5 TRBV27 . CASSLSMETGHPSSNQPQHF TGTGCCAGCAGTTTATCGATGGAAACAGGGCACCCCAGTAGCAATCAGCCCCAGCATTTT
TRBJ1-1 TRBV11-2 . CASSLTREAFF TGTGCCAGCAGCCTTACACGAGAAGCTTTCTTT
TRBJ1-5 TRBV5-5 . CASSFLGGVDQPQHF TGTGCCAGCAGCTTCTTAGGAGGAGTTGACCAGCCCCAGCATTTT
TRBJ2-7 TRBV27 TRBD2 CASSLLAASSYEQYF TGTGCCAGCAGTTTACTAGCGGCGAGCTCCTACGAGCAGTACTTC
TRBJ2-7 TRBV5-1 TRBD1 CASYPTGGKNEQYF TGCGCCAGCTACCCGACAGGGGGTAAGAACGAGCAGTACTTC
TRBJ1-1 TRBV7-9 TRBD1 CASSYSGGLVTEAFF TGTGCCAGCAGCTATTCAGGGGGTTTGGTCACTGAAGCTTTCTTT
TRBJ2-1 TRBV7-2 TRBD2 CASSLSGTSGQFF TGTGCCAGCAGCTTATCAGGGACTAGCGGGCAGTTCTTC
TRBJ1-4 TRBV18 . CASSPAESREKLFF TGTGCCAGCTCCCCCGCCGAGTCGCGTGAAAAACTGTTTTTT
TRBJ1-5 TRBV4-1 . CASSLNQDSGQHF TGCGCCAGCAGCCTCAACCAAGACAGTGGGCAGCATTTT
TRBJ1-5 TRBV15 . CATSKMDRGDQPQHF TGTGCCACCAGCAAGATGGACAGAGGCGATCAGCCCCAGCATTTT
TRBJ2-3 TRBV6-1 TRBD2 CASSASPPEAGGVDTQYF TGTGCCAGCAGTGCTTCCCCGCCGGAGGCGGGGGGGGTAGATACGCAGTATTTT
TRBJ2-3 TRBV30 TRBD1 CAWRSDNRQGTQYF TGTGCCTGGAGATCGGATAATCGACAGGGAACGCAGTATTTT
TRBJ1-1 TRBV5-1 . CASSLFGQQSTEAFF TGCGCCAGCAGCTTGTTCGGACAACAATCCACTGAAGCTTTCTTT